Reported below is one T cell receptor beta chain. The V gene's germline CDR1 is MGHRA and CDR2 YSYEKL. V gave up 1 base and J gave up 4 bases, with 10 bases separating them. CDR3 length equals 14 residues. This sample is part of a study of blood T cell repertoires in COVID-19. Study at large: Donors in the United States, Italy and Spain gave samples during acute or convalescent COVID-19. PBMCs, B-cell-depleted T cells, or T cells were the source of the cDNA or gDNA that made up the material.

Authors' processing steps: Reference gene primer amplification gave nucleated cell count estimates. TCRdb keeps only in-frame clones here, not all; method: immunoSEQ multiplex PCR. D and trimming come from the DNA, and the V and J calls and clone size come from that table. The sample holds about 190,000 clones, approximately 86% seen once. What was sequenced was peripheral blood. The V and J genes are TRBV4-1 and TRBJ2-5; no clear D. The origin of this receptor is a man between 25 and 39 years old with acute or convalescent COVID-19. In nucleotides, the CDR3 is TGCGCCAGCAGCCAAGGGTCTGAGGTAGAGACCCAGTACTTC. This gives the protein CASSQGSEVETQYF.